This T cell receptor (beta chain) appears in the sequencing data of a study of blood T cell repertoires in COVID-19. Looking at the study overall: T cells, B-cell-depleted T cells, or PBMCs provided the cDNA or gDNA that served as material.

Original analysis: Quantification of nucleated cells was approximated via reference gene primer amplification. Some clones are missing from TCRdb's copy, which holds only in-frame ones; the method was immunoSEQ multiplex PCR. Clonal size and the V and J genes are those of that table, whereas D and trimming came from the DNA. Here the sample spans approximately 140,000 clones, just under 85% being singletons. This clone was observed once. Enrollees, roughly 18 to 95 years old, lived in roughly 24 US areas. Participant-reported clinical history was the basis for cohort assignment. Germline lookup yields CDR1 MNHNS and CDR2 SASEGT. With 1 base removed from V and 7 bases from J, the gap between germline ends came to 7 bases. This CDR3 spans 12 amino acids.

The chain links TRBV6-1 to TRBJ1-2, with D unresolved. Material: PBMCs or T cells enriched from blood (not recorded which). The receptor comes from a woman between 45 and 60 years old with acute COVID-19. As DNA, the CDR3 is TGTGCCAGCAGTGAAGGTGTGCGTGGCTACACCTTC. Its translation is CASSEGVRGYTF.